This is a list of T cell receptor beta chains from one sample in a study of blood T cells in healthy people across ages. In TCRdb, the 5' RACE reads were re-called with MiXCR into one record per CDR3 protein. Counted here are some 1.6 million distinct CDR3 sequences, about 35% occurring once; the ten biggest clones make up 10% to 12%. The specimen sequenced was blood. The receptors shown here come from a woman in her twenties or thirties in good health. The CDR3 runs from the conserved cysteine through the conserved F or W. The order of the fields is clone size, J gene, D gene, CDR3 length, V gene, CDR3 DNA, CDR3 protein. D genes are given only for firm matches. Clone size appears in some rows only: once, few, many, or a class for an expanded clone.

- TRBJ2-3 TRBD2 18 TRBV6-2/TRBV6-3 TGTGCCAGCAGTTACACGGCTAGCGGGGGGGTATACACAGATACGCAGTATTTT CASSYTASGGVYTDTQYF
- TRBJ2-7 TRBD2 11 TRBV20-1 TGCTCTCAGGGAGGGGTCTACGAGCAGTACTTC CSQGGVYEQYF
many TRBJ2-5 TRBD2 15 TRBV10-3 TGTGCCATCAGTGAGATGCGGGGGGGCCAAGAGACCCAGTACTTC CAISEMRGGQETQYF
- TRBJ1-5 TRBD1 16 TRBV28 TGTGCCAGCAGCCCATACAGGGGGCGCGGCAATCAGCCCCAGCATTTT CASSPYRGRGNQPQHF
- TRBJ2-1 TRBD2 15 TRBV5-1 TGCGCCAGCAACTTGGAGGGAGGGTCCTACAATGAGCAGTTCTTC CASNLEGGSYNEQFF
few TRBJ1-5 TRBD1 18 TRBV4-1 TGCGCCAGCAGCCAAGTAAGCAAAACAGGGGGTGCCTATCAGCCCCAGCATTTT CASSQVSKTGGAYQPQHF
few TRBJ2-1 - 14 TRBV7-8 TGTGCCAGCAGCTTAACTCAAGGGGCCGATGAGCAGTTCTTC CASSLTQGADEQFF
- TRBJ2-1 - 14 TRBV5-1 TGCGCCAGCAGCTTTTCCGGGAGCTCATATGAGCAGTTCTTC CASSFSGSSYEQFF
- TRBJ2-3 - 14 TRBV6-1 TGTGCCAGCGAATCCCGGGGGCTCACAGATACGCAGTATTTT CASESRGLTDTQYF
once TRBJ2-4 - 11 TRBV3-1 TGTGCCAGCAGCTCCGACCGGGCCGAGTACTTC CASSSDRAEYF
- TRBJ2-3 TRBD2 17 TRBV3-1 TGTGCCAGCAGCCTTTACTTAGCGGGAGGCCCCACAGATACGCAGTATTTT CASSLYLAGGPTDTQYF
few TRBJ1-2 - 16 TRBV6-2/TRBV6-3 TGTGCCAGCAGTTACCCCGGCAGTTTAGGAGACTATGGCTACACCTTC CASSYPGSLGDYGYTF
- TRBJ1-4 TRBD1 18 TRBV4-1 TGCGCCAGCAGCCAGACCGGGACAGGGCCTCGGACTAATGAAAAACTGTTTTTT CASSQTGTGPRTNEKLFF
- TRBJ2-2 TRBD2 16 TRBV7-8 TGTGCCAGCAGCACTAGGACTAGCGGGGGTCTGAGGGAGCTGTTTTTT CASSTRTSGGLRELFF
- TRBJ2-7 TRBD1 19 TRBV20-1 TGCAGTGCTAGAGGAATCCGGGACAGGTACGGCTTTCGACCCTACGAGCAGTACTTC CSARGIRDRYGFRPYEQYF
- TRBJ2-5 - 15 TRBV7-7 TGTGCCAGCAGCCCGCAGGGCGGTTTCCAAGAGACCCAGTACTTC CASSPQGGFQETQYF
- TRBJ2-1 - 12 TRBV6-2/TRBV6-3 TGTGCCAGCAGTGACCTATCCAGTGAGCAGTTCTTC CASSDLSSEQFF